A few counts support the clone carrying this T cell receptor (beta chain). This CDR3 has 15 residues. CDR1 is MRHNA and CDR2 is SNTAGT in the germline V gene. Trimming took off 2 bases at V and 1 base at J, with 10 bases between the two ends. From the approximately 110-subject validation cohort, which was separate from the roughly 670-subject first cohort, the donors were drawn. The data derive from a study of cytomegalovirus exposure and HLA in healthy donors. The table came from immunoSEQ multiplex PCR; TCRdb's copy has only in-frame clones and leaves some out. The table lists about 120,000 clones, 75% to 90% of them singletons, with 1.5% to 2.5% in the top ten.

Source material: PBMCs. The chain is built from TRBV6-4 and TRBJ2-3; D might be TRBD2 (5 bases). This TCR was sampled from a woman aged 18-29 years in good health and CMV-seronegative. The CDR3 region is CASSDSGGGTDTQYF. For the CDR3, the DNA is TGTGCCAGCAGTGACAGCGGAGGAGGCACAGATACGCAGTATTTT.